A selection of T cell receptor beta chains follows, all from one sample in a study of cytomegalovirus exposure and HLA in healthy donors. Clones were sequenced by immunoSEQ multiplex PCR, and TCRdb holds only the in-frame ones, with some missing. The sample yields 65,000 to 90,000 clones, roughly 78% seen once. Sequences were obtained from PBMCs. The receptors here all came from a woman aged 40 to 49 in good health and CMV-seropositive. Both conserved end residues are part of each CDR3. The D gene is left open where the match is weak. Rows give clone size only sometimes, using once, few, many, or a class for an expanded clone.

D gene	V gene	clone size	J gene	CDR3 DNA	CDR3 protein
-	TRBV11-1	-	TRBJ1-5	TGTGCCAGCAGCTTGGGGCGCAATCAGCCCCAGCATTTT	CASSLGRNQPQHF
TRBD1	TRBV6-1	-	TRBJ1-6	TGTGCCAGCAGCCCTGGGACAGGGAATTCACCCCTCCACTTT	CASSPGTGNSPLHF
-	TRBV5-6	-	TRBJ1-5	TGTGCCAGCAGCTTGGGCCAGAGCAATCAGCCCCAGCATTTT	CASSLGQSNQPQHF
TRBD1	TRBV2	many	TRBJ1-2	TGTGCCACTCAGAGTAGTAAGGGACAGAACTATGGCTACACCTTC	CATQSSKGQNYGYTF
TRBD1	TRBV6-6	-	TRBJ1-1	TGTGCCAGCACCCTACAGGGGGCTGAAGCTTTCTTT	CASTLQGAEAFF
-	TRBV2	-	TRBJ1-2	TGTGCCAGCAGGAGCGTCGGCTACACCTTC	CASRSVGYTF
TRBD2	TRBV6-6	-	TRBJ2-3	TGTGCCAGCAGTTACCGGAGCGGGGCAGATACGCAGTATTTT	CASSYRSGADTQYF
-	TRBV6-1	-	TRBJ1-2	TGTGCCAGCAGTGAAACATCTTCTGCCACCTTC	CASSETSSATF
TRBD1	TRBV7-9	-	TRBJ1-2	TGTGCCAGCAGCTTCACGGGACAGAACTATGGCTACACCTTC	CASSFTGQNYGYTF
-	TRBV2	once	TRBJ2-7	TGTGCCAGCAGTGAACTCTACGAGCAGTACTTC	CASSELYEQYF
-	TRBV5-1	-	TRBJ2-3	TGCGCCAGCAGCTTGGGGATTGGTGGAGGGGGGGGCACAGATACGCAGTATTTT	CASSLGIGGGGGTDTQYF
-	TRBV19	-	TRBJ2-1	TGTGCCAGTACCAGCGGGTACCACAATGAGCAGTTCTTC	CASTSGYHNEQFF
-	TRBV10-1	-	TRBJ2-7	TGCGCCAGCAGCCTAGACCGGGATCTCTCTTGCGAGCAGTACTTC	CASSLDRDLSCEQYF
TRBD2	TRBV11-3	-	TRBJ2-1	TGTGCCAGCAGCCTCCGACTAGCGGGGGGGGATGAGCAGTTCTTC	CASSLRLAGGDEQFF
-	TRBV13	-	TRBJ1-6	TGTGCCAGCAGCTTATTGGCCAGGGATTCACCCCTCCACTTT	CASSLLARDSPLHF
-	TRBV5-6	-	TRBJ1-1	TGTGCCAGCAGCCTGGCTTCAGGGGCGGGCACTGAAGCTTTCTTT	CASSLASGAGTEAFF
TRBD1	TRBV5-1	-	TRBJ2-5	TGCGCCAGCAGCCCCAGGGGGCAAGAGACCCAGTACTTC	CASSPRGQETQYF
-	TRBV6-6	few	TRBJ1-1	TGTGCCAGCAGTTTTAGTGAGGGGGAGAACACTGAAGCTTTCTTT	CASSFSEGENTEAFF
TRBD2	TRBV5-4	-	TRBJ2-3	TGTGCCAGCAGCTTGGGGGGAGGGCTTCGGAGCACAGATACGCAGTATTTT	CASSLGGGLRSTDTQYF
TRBD2	TRBV28	few	TRBJ2-1	TGTGCCAGCAGTTACCTGATAGCGGGGGGCTACTACAATGAGCAGTTCTTC	CASSYLIAGGYYNEQFF
-	TRBV2	-	TRBJ2-7	TGTGCCAGCAGCGTCGGTGGGCAGTACTTC	CASSVGGQYF
-	TRBV6-1	once	TRBJ1-1	TGTGCCAGCAGGGACTGGGGGCGTGGAACTGAAGCTTTCTTT	CASRDWGRGTEAFF
-	TRBV6-6	-	TRBJ1-2	TGTGCCAGCACCCCGGGCTATGGCTACACCTTC	CASTPGYGYTF